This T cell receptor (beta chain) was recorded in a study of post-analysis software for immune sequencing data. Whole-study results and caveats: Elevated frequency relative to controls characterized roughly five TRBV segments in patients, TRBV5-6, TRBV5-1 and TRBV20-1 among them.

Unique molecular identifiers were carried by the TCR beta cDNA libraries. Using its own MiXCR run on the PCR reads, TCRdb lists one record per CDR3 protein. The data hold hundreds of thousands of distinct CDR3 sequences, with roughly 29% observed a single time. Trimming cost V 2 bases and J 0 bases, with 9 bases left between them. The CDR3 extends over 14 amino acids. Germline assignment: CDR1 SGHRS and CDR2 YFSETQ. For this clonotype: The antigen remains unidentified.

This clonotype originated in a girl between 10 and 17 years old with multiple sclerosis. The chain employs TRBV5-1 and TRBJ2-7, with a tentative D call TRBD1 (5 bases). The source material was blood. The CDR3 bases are TGCGCCAGCAGCTTCCGACAGAACTCCTACGAGCAGTACTTC. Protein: CASSFRQNSYEQYF.